The T cell receptor beta chain under discussion was sequenced for a study of blood T cell repertoires in COVID-19. Study in general: Acute and convalescent COVID-19 specimens originated in the United States, Italy and Spain.

The table came from immunoSEQ multiplex PCR; TCRdb's copy has only in-frame clones and leaves some out. The sample contains a few hundred thousand clones, approximately 80% of which appear only once. This CDR3 spans 15 amino acids. The V gene's germline CDR1 is SGHVS and CDR2 FNYEAQ. After removal of 4 bases from V and 4 bases from J, the junction contained 10 bases not matched to a gene. The J gene is TRBJ2-7, the V gene TRBV7-6; 7 positions agree with TRBD1. The receptor was derived from a woman aged 80 or older with acute or convalescent COVID-19. Sequences were obtained from peripheral blood. CDR3 sequence reads: CASSWTDRESYEQYF. DNA for the CDR3: TGTGCCAGCAGCTGGACAGACAGGGAGAGTTACGAGCAGTACTTC.